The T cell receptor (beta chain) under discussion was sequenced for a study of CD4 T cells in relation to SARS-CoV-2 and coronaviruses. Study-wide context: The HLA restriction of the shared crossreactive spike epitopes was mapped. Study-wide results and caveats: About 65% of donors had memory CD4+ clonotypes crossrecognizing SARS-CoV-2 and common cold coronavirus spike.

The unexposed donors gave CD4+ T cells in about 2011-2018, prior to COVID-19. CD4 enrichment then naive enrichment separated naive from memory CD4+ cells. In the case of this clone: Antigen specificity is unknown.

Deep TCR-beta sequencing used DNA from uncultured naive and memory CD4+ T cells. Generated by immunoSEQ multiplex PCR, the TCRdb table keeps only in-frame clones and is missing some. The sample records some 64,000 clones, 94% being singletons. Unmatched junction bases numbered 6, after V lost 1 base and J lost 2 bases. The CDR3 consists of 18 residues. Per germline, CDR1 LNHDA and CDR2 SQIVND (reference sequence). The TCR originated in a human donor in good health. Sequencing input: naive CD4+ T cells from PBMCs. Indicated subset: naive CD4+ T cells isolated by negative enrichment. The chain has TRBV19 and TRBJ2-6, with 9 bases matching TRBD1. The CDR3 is CASSIAGTGRAGANVLTF. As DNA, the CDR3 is TGTGCCAGTAGTATAGCCGGGACAGGGAGGGCTGGGGCCAACGTCCTGACTTTC.